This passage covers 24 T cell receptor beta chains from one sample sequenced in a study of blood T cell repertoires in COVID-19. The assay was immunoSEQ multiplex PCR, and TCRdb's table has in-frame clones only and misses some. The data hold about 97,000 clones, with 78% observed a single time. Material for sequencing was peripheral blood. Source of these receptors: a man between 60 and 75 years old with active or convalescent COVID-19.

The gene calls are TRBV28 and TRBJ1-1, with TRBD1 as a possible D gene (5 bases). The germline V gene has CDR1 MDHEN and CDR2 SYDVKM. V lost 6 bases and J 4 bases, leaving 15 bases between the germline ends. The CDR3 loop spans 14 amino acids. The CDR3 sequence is CASSLRVRATEAFF. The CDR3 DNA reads TGTGCCAGCAGCCTCAGGGTTAGGGCCACTGAAGCTTTCTTT.

CDR3 loop: CATSGRRERTDTQYF. The DNA of the CDR3 is TGTGCCACCAGCGGCAGGAGGGAACGCACAGATACGCAGTATTTT. V and J are TRBV15 and TRBJ2-3; a possible D gene is TRBD2 (6 bases). The V and J ends lost 5 bases and 1 base respectively, with 13 bases between them. This CDR3 contains 15 residues. CDR1 and CDR2 (germline): LNHNV, YYDKDF (reference sequence). The whole variable domain, remainder taken from reference TRBV15 and TRBJ2-3, is DAMVIQNPRYQVTQFGKPVTLSCSQTLNHNVMYWYQQKSSQAPKLLFHYYDKDFNNEADTPDNFQSRRPNTSFCFLDIRSPGLGDTAMYLCATSGRRERTDTQYFGPGTRLTVL.

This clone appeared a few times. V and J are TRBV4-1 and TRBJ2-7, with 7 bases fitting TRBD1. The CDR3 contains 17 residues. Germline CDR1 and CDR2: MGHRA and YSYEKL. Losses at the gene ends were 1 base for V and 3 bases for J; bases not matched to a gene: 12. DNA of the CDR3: TGCGCCAGCAGCCAAGGGGGAATAGGGACAGTGCACTACGAGCAGTACTTC. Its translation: CASSQGGIGTVHYEQYF.

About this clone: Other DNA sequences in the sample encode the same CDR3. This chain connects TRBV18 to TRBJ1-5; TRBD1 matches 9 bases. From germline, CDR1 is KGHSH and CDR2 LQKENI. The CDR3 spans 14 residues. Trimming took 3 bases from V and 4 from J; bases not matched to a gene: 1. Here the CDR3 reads CASSPGTGNQPQHF. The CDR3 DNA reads TGTGCCAGCTCACCTGGGACAGGGAATCAGCCCCAGCATTTT.

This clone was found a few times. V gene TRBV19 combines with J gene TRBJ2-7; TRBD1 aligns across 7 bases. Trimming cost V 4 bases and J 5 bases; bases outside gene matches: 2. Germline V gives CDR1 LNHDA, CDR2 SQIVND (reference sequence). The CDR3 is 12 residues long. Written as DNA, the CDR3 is TGTGCCAGTAGTAACAGGGGCAACGAGCAGTACTTC. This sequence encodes CASSNRGNEQYF.

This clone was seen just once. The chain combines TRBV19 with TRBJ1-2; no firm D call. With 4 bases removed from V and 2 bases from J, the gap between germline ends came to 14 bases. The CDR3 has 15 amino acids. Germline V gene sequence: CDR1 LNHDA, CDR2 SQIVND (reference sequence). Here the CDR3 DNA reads TGTGCCAGTAGTAAATCTTCCGGTAACAACTATGGCTACACCTTC. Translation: CASSKSSGNNYGYTF.

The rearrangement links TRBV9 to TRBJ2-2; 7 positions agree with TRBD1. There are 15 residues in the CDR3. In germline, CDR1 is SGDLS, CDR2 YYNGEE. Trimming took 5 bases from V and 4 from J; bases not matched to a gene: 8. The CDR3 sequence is CASRKTTGTTGELFF. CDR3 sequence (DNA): TGTGCCAGCAGAAAAACGACAGGGACCACCGGGGAGCTGTTTTTT.

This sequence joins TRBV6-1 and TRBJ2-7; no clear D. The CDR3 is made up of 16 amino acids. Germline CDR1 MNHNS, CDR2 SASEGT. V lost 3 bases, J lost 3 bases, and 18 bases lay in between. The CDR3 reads CASSESQSSPYYEQYF. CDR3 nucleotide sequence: TGTGCCAGCAGTGAGTCTCAAAGCTCGCCCTACTACGAGCAGTACTTC.

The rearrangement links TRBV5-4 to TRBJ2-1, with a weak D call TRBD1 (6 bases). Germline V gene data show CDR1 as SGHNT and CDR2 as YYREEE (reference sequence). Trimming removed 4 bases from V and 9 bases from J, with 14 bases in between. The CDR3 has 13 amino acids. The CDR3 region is CASSIPGHIEQFF. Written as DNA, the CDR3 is TGTGCCAGCAGCATACCGGGACACATTGAGCAGTTCTTC.

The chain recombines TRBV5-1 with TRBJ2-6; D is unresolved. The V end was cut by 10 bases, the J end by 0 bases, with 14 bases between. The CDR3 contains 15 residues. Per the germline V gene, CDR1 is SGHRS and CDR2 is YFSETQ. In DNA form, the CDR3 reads TGCGCCTCGTCCAGGCAGGCCTCTGGGGCCAACGTCCTGACTTTC. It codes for CASSRQASGANVLTF. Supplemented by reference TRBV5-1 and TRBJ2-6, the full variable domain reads KAGVTQTPRYLIKTRGQQVTLSCSPISGHRSVSWYQQTPGQGLQFLFEYFSETQRNKGNFPGRFSGRQFSNSRSEMNVSTLELGDSALYLCASSRQASGANVLTFGAGSRLTVL.

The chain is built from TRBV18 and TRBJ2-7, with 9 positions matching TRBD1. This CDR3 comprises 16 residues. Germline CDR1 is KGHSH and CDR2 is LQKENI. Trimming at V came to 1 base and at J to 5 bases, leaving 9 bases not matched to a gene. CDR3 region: CASSPLPGQGSNEQYF. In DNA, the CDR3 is TGTGCCAGCTCACCACTTCCGGGACAGGGCTCTAACGAGCAGTACTTC.

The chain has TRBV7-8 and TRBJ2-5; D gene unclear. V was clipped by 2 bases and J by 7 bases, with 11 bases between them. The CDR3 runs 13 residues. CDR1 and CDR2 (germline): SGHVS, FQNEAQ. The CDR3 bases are TGTGCCAGCAGCTTACCGTCCCCCAGGACCCAGTACTTC. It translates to CASSLPSPRTQYF.

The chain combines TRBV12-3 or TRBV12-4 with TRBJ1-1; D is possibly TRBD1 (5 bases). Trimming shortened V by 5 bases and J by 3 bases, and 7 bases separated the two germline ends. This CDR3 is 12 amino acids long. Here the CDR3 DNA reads TGTGCCAGCAGTGACAGATACACTGAAGCTTTCTTT. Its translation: CASSDRYTEAFF.

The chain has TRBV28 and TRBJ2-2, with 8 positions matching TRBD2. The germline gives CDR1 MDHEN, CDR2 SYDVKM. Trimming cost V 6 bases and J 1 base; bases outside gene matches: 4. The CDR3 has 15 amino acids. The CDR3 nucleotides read TGTGCCAGCAGCCGTAGCGGGGTGAACACCGGGGAGCTGTTTTTT. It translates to CASSRSGVNTGELFF.

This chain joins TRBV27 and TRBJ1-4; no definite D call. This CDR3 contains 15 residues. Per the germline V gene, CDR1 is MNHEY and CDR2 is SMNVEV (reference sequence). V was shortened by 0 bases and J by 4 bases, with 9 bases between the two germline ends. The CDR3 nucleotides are TGTGCCAGCAGTTTATCCAAACAGAGTAATGAAAAACTGTTTTTT. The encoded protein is CASSLSKQSNEKLFF.

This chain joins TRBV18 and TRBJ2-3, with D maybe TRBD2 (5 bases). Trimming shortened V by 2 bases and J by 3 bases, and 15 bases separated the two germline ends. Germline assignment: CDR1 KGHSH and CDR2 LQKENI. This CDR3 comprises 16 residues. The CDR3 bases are TGTGCCAGCTCACCAATCGGACTCCGCAGAACAGATACGCAGTATTTT. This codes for CASSPIGLRRTDTQYF. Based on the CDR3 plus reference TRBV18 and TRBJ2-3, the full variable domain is NAGVMQNPRHLVRRRGQEARLRCSPMKGHSHVYWYRQLPEEGLKFMVYLQKENIIDESGMPKERFSAEFPKEGPSILRIQQVVRGDSAAYFCASSPIGLRRTDTQYFGPGTRLTVL.

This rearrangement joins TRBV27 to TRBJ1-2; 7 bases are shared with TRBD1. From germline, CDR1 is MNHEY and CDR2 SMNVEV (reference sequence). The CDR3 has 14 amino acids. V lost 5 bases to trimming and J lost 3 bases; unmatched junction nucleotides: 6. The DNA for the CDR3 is TGTGCCAGCAGTACCTCGGGACAGCACTATGGCTACACCTTC. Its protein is CASSTSGQHYGYTF.

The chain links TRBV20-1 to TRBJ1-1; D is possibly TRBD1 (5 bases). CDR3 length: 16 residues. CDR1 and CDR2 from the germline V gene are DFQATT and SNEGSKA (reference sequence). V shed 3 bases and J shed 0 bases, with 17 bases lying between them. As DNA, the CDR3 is TGCAGTGCTAGTCACAGGACCCAGTTTTTGAACACTGAAGCTTTCTTT. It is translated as CSASHRTQFLNTEAFF.

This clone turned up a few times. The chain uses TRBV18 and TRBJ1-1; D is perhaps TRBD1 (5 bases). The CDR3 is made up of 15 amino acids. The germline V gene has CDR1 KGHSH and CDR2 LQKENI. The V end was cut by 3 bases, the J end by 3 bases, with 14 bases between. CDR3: CASSPGLTEHTEAFF. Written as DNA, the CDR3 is TGTGCCAGCTCACCGGGACTGACAGAGCACACTGAAGCTTTCTTT.

The CDR3 bases are TGTGCCAGCAGCTTAGTACTAGCGGGGGACGATGAGCAGTTCTTC. Translation: CASSLVLAGDDEQFF. The chain has TRBV7-9 and TRBJ2-1; 11 bases line up with TRBD2. Germline CDR1 and CDR2: SEHNR and FQNEAQ (reference sequence). The ends lost 1 base at V and 8 bases at J; junction bases unmatched: 4. The CDR3 consists of 15 residues.

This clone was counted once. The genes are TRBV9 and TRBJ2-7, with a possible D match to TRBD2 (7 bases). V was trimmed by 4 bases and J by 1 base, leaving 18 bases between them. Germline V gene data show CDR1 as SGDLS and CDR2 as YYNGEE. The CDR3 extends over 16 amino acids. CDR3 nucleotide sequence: TGTGCCAGCAGCCCTATGGGCGGGGGCTATTCCTACGAGCAGTACTTC. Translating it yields CASSPMGGGYSYEQYF.

The CDR3 spells CASSFIHSGYNEQFF. CDR3 nucleotide sequence: TGTGCCAGCAGCTTTATACATAGCGGCTACAATGAGCAGTTCTTC. The gene calls are TRBV11-2 and TRBJ2-1; D might be TRBD2 (6 bases). CDR1 and CDR2 from the germline V gene are SGHAT and FQNNGV. The V end lost 3 bases, the J end lost 3 bases, and 12 bases lay between the germline ends. The CDR3 extends over 15 amino acids.

The CDR3 DNA reads TGTGCCAGCAGCGGGCTAGCGGGAGCCACCGGGGAGCTGTTTTTT. Amino acid sequence: CASSGLAGATGELFF. The rearrangement links TRBV6-6 to TRBJ2-2; 10 bases are shared with TRBD2. The CDR3 extends over 15 amino acids. Trimming removed 6 bases from V and 4 bases from J; junction bases left unmatched: 5. The germline V gene has CDR1 MNHNY and CDR2 SVGAGI (reference sequence).

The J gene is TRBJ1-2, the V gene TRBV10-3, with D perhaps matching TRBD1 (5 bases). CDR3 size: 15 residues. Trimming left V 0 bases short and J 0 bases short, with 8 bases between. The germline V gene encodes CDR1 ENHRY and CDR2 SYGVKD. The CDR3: CAISESVGPNYGYTF. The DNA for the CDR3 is TGTGCCATCAGTGAGTCGGTGGGGCCTAACTATGGCTACACCTTC.